The T cell receptor beta chain described here comes from a study of OX40 agonist ivuxolimab in advanced cancers. Study background: Those treated in dose escalation had hepatocellular carcinoma, melanoma, renal cell cancer or head and neck cancer. Findings of the study overall: Some of the nonresponding patients also showed low levels of normalized T-cell clonal expansion. There were, on average, more expanded clones in CD8+ T cells than in CD4+.

Collection of blood occurred at baseline, at cycle 4 day 1, and at cycle 7 day 1. Produced via immunoSEQ multiplex PCR; TCRdb's table is partial and in-frame only. This sample carries 95,000 to 100,000 clones, around 83% of them seen once, and the ten largest clones take roughly 1.5%. Notes on this clone: Antigen: not known.

V shed 3 bases, J shed 5 bases, and the junction held 2 bases outside the gene matches. In germline, CDR1 is SEHNR, CDR2 FQNEAQ (reference sequence). This CDR3 has 13 amino acids. Source: CD4+ or CD8+ T cells sorted from blood, taken in a trial of the OX40 agonist ivuxolimab. The clonotype was recovered from an adult with an advanced solid tumor such as melanoma, head and neck, liver or kidney cancer. The chain combines TRBV7-9 with TRBJ2-7, with 9 bases identical to TRBD1. The CDR3 nucleotides are TGTGCCAGCAGCTTCCGGGACAGGGACGAGCAGTACTTC. Protein sequence: CASSFRDRDEQYF.